The 8 T cell receptor beta chains listed next were all sequenced from one sample in a study of PD-L1 blockade in urothelial cancer. Time point of the sample: pretreatment peripheral blood. Clones were sequenced by immunoSEQ multiplex PCR, and TCRdb holds only the in-frame ones, with some missing. The sample has tens of thousands of clones, 90% seen once. The starting material was PBMCs, obtained around atezolizumab (anti-PD-L1) treatment. The origin of the receptors is a man in his fifties or sixties with urothelial cancer.

This sequence joins TRBV5-4 and TRBJ2-7; TRBD1 aligns across 9 bases. The germline CDR1 and CDR2 sequences are SGHNT and YYREEE (reference sequence). V gave up 4 bases and J gave up 1 base; unmatched junction bases: 9. This CDR3 spans 16 amino acids. CDR3 bases: TGTGCCAGCAGCCGAGCTCGGGACAGGGTTTCCTACGAGCAGTACTTC. Translated, it gives CASSRARDRVSYEQYF.

The chain is built from TRBV28 and TRBJ2-7; TRBD2 matches at 10 bases. Trimming took 7 bases from V and 0 from J; bases not matched to a gene: 15. The V gene's germline CDR1 is MDHEN and CDR2 SYDVKM. The CDR3 consists of 18 residues. In DNA, the CDR3 is TGTGCCAGCACATATAGGGGCTTCAGCGGGGGGGCCTCCTACGAGCAGTACTTC. Its protein product is CASTYRGFSGGASYEQYF.

The chain carries TRBV2 and TRBJ1-1; D is unclear. CDR3 length equals 15 residues. Between the trimmed V and J ends, which lost 6 bases and 6 bases, there was a span of 20 bases. Germline CDR1 SNHLY, CDR2 FYNNEI. DNA of the CDR3: TGTGCCAGCAGGGCTTTAATGGACTCGGCGGCTGAAGCTTTCTTT. Its translation: CASRALMDSAAEAFF.

The rearrangement joins TRBV6-1 to TRBJ2-5, with D possibly being TRBD2 (7 bases). V gave up 4 bases and J gave up 5 bases, with 14 bases separating them. The germline CDR1 and CDR2 sequences are MNHNS and SASEGT. CDR3 size: 14 residues. DNA of the CDR3: TGTGCCAGCAGTGTTCCGGGGGGCTGGGAGACCCAGTACTTC. Amino acids: CASSVPGGWETQYF.

J is TRBJ1-2 and V is TRBV2; 7 nucleotides line up with TRBD1. This CDR3 spans 12 amino acids. Looked up from germline, CDR1 is SNHLY and CDR2 is FYNNEI. Trimming removed 11 bases from V and 2 bases from J; junction bases left unmatched: 5. The DNA for the CDR3 is TGTGCCGGGGGACAGACCAACTATGGCTACACCTTC. Amino acid sequence: CAGGQTNYGYTF.

This chain uses TRBV23-1 with TRBJ2-2, with TRBD1 identical over 10 bases. TRBV23-1 is flagged as an ORF with uncertain function. The CDR3 consists of 17 residues. With 0 bases clipped from V and 3 bases from J, the junction kept 4 bases outside the gene matches. The CDR3 DNA sequence: TGCGCCAGCAGTCAATCGTCGGGGACAGGGGACACCGGGGAGCTGTTTTTT. Its protein product is CASSQSSGTGDTGELFF.

This clone was observed a few times. The chain combines TRBV29-1 with TRBJ2-1, with 9 bases that match TRBD2. The CDR3 is 15 amino acids. After removal of 2 bases from V and 1 base from J, the junction contained 3 bases not matched to a gene. The germline CDR1 and CDR2 sequences are SQVTM and ANQGSEA. The CDR3 bases are TGCAGCGTTGAATTGGGACTAGCATCCTACAATGAGCAGTTCTTC. This encodes CSVELGLASYNEQFF.

The chain carries TRBV12-5 and TRBJ2-5; D call uncertain. The CDR3 extends over 12 amino acids. The V and J ends lost 6 bases and 5 bases respectively, with 10 bases between them. CDR1 is LGHNT and CDR2 is FRNRAP in the germline V gene. The CDR3 here is CASGHNAETQYF. DNA of the CDR3: TGTGCTAGTGGCCATAATGCGGAGACCCAGTACTTC.